The 14 T cell receptor beta chains given below trace back to one sample, sequenced in a study of CD8+ T cells in alopecia areata. It was cDNA, reverse transcribed from extracted RNA, that served as the sequencing template. Repertoires were generated with immunoSEQ multiplex PCR, while TCRdb's copy carries only in-frame clones and drops some. The sample has some 110,000 clones, 30% to 40% seen once; the top ten hold 3% to 3.5%. Material: CD4+ T cells sorted from blood. These TCRs come from a human donor with alopecia areata.

This chain joins TRBV29-1 and TRBJ2-5; either TRBD1 or TRBD2 may supply D (5 bases each). In germline, CDR1 is SQVTM, CDR2 ANQGSEA. With 6 bases removed from V and 2 bases from J, the gap between germline ends came to 16 bases. CDR3 length: 14 residues. CDR3 region: CSVPERGIQETQYF. The CDR3 nucleotides are TGCAGCGTCCCTGAGAGGGGAATACAAGAGACCCAGTACTTC.

The V and J genes are TRBV29-1 and TRBJ2-6, with D maybe TRBD2 (5 bases). V lost 4 bases and J 6 bases, leaving 10 bases between the germline ends. The CDR3 totals 13 residues. Germline assignment: CDR1 SQVTM and CDR2 ANQGSEA. CDR3 residues: CSVGERTANVLTF. In DNA form, the CDR3 reads TGCAGCGTTGGTGAGCGGACGGCCAACGTCCTGACTTTC. Full variable domain (outside the CDR3, taken from reference TRBV29-1 and TRBJ2-6): SAVISQKPSRDICQRGTSLTIQCQVDSQVTMMFWYRQQPGQSLTLIATANQGSEATYESGFVIDKFPISRPNLTFSTLTVSNMSPEDSSIYLCSVGERTANVLTFGAGSRLTVL.

V is TRBV7-2 and J is TRBJ2-5; D gene uncertain. The V and J ends lost 5 bases and 5 bases respectively, with 12 bases between them. The CDR3 is 13 amino acids. Germline CDR1 reads SGHTA; CDR2 reads FQGNSA. The CDR3 loop reads CASSPGPSETQYF. The CDR3, as DNA: TGTGCCAGCAGCCCAGGACCTTCCGAGACCCAGTACTTC.

The chain couples TRBV30 to TRBJ1-5, with D possibly matching TRBD1 (5 bases). The germline V gene encodes CDR1 GTSNPN and CDR2 SVGIG (reference sequence). This CDR3 has 14 amino acids. The V end was cut by 1 base, the J end by 7 bases, with 14 bases between. This CDR3 is CAWSEGNQGQPQHF. CDR3 nucleotide sequence: TGTGCCTGGAGTGAGGGGAATCAGGGACAGCCCCAGCATTTT.

V is TRBV27 and J is TRBJ2-7, with 7 nucleotides matching TRBD1. CDR1 MNHEY and CDR2 SMNVEV come from the germline V gene (reference sequence). V lost 6 bases, J lost 0 bases, and 5 bases stayed unmatched. The CDR3 covers 14 residues. The CDR3 DNA is TGTGCCAGCAGCACCCGGACAGGCTCCTACGAGCAGTACTTC. Protein: CASSTRTGSYEQYF.

V usage is TRBV5-1 and J usage is TRBJ2-3; no clear D. V lost 4 bases and J 2 bases, leaving 5 bases between the germline ends. Germline V gene lookup returns CDR1 SGHRS and CDR2 YFSETQ. This CDR3 region has 12 residues. The CDR3 region has the DNA TGCGCCAGCAGCCCGGACACAGATACGCAGTATTTT. Amino acid sequence: CASSPDTDTQYF.

This sequence joins TRBV5-1 and TRBJ1-1; D is unresolved. Germline V CDR1 and CDR2: SGHRS, YFSETQ. V was pared by 0 bases and J by 0 bases, with 9 bases between. The CDR3 has 15 residues. The chain's CDR3 is CASSLGEQMNTEAFF. The CDR3 DNA is TGCGCCAGCAGCTTGGGAGAACAGATGAACACTGAAGCTTTCTTT. Complete variable domain (other parts from reference TRBV5-1 and TRBJ1-1): KAGVTQTPRYLIKTRGQQVTLSCSPISGHRSVSWYQQTPGQGLQFLFEYFSETQRNKGNFPGRFSGRQFSNSRSEMNVSTLELGDSALYLCASSLGEQMNTEAFFGQGTRLTVV.

This clone was counted once. The J gene is TRBJ2-7, the V gene TRBV4-3; D is unresolved. V was shortened by 1 base and J by 6 bases, with 19 bases between the two germline ends. Germline CDR1 and CDR2: LGHNA and YSLEER. This CDR3 is 16 amino acids long. The CDR3 DNA is TGCGCCAGCAGCCAAGGGATCCCAGGAGCACAAGGCGAGCAGTACTTC. This sequence encodes CASSQGIPGAQGEQYF.

The chain recombines TRBV5-1 with TRBJ2-7, with D perhaps matching TRBD2 (6 bases). Germline V gene sequence: CDR1 SGHRS, CDR2 YFSETQ. V dropped 0 bases and J dropped 5 bases, with 15 bases sitting between them. CDR3 size: 15 residues. The CDR3 sequence: CASSLVGGKTDEQYF. The CDR3 DNA sequence: TGCGCCAGCAGCTTGGTCGGCGGGAAGACGGACGAGCAGTACTTC.

The CDR3 sequence: CASSMRADQPQHF. As DNA, the CDR3 is TGCGCCAGCAGCATGCGGGCCGATCAGCCCCAGCATTTT. This chain links TRBV4-3 with TRBJ1-5; D unresolved. CDR1 is LGHNA, CDR2 YSLEER, per germline. The CDR3 has 13 residues. V lost 5 bases and J lost 5, with 10 bases in between.

V gene TRBV30 combines with J gene TRBJ2-2; D remains unclear. Trimming stripped 3 bases from V and 5 bases from J, with 10 bases between. The CDR3 is 13 residues long. Germline V gives CDR1 GTSNPN, CDR2 SVGIG (reference sequence). The CDR3 reads CAWSGHFTGELFF. CDR3 DNA: TGTGCCTGGAGCGGGCACTTTACCGGGGAGCTGTTTTTT.

The J gene is TRBJ2-5, the V gene TRBV21-1; the table's D call TRBD1 went unverified against the DNA. TRBV21-1 is recorded as a pseudogene. This CDR3 is 13 amino acids long. CDR3 loop: CASSPGQVETQYF. The CDR3 DNA is TGTGCCAGCAGTCCTGGACAGGTAGAGACCCAGTACTTC.

This rearrangement joins TRBV7-3 to TRBJ1-6; D is perhaps TRBD1 (5 bases). Germline CDR1 and CDR2: SGHTA and FQGTGA. The V end was cut by 3 bases, the J end by 9 bases, with 15 bases between. CDR3 length equals 15 residues. CDR3 in DNA: TGTGCCAGCAGCTTTACAGGTGGGGGGATTTCACCCCTCCACTTT. Protein product: CASSFTGGGISPLHF.

The genes are TRBV29-1 and TRBJ1-1; D is ambiguous. Germline lookup yields CDR1 SQVTM and CDR2 ANQGSEA. The CDR3 spans 10 residues. Trimming removed 6 bases at V and 3 bases at J, with 5 bases between. The CDR3 spells CSVLHTEAFF. CDR3 coding DNA: TGCAGCGTACTCCACACTGAAGCTTTCTTT.